This T cell receptor beta chain was observed in a study of shared clonotypes between healthy human individuals. Study at large: The donors, a couple of women and a few men, were aged 18 to 49. Study outcomes and limitations: Rarefaction exposed incomplete sorted-subset sequencing despite large depth. Clonotypes that were shared across a few donors made up around 5% of naive CD4 clonotypes.

CD4+ cells yielded CD45RA+ naive and CD45RA-negative memory subsets. The CDR3 totals 14 residues. Germline V gene lookup returns CDR1 SGHDN and CDR2 FVKESK. V gave up 4 bases and J gave up 2 bases, with 9 bases separating them. Using immunoSEQ multiplex PCR, the repertoire was profiled, and TCRdb retains in-frame clones only, with some absent. The repertoire includes 2 million to 2.5 million clones, 80% to 95% of them detected once, and about 0.36% sits in the top ten. Regarding this clone: Its specificity is not known.

The material sequenced was naive CD4+ T cells from PBMCs. Subset denoted: CD45RA+ positively selected. The clonotype was recovered from a man younger than 35 in good health. Some clones in this sample may be carry-over from other donors' samples. The chain carries TRBV14 and TRBJ2-1; D ambiguous. The CDR3 loop is CASSPWVPYNEQFF. CDR3 DNA sequence: TGTGCCAGCAGCCCATGGGTCCCCTACAATGAGCAGTTCTTC.